The 30 T cell receptor beta chains presented below share a single source sample, sequenced in a study of blood T cells in healthy people across ages. With a J-beta primer mix and a sample-barcoded 5' primer, a second PCR ran 7 to 11 cycles. TCRdb re-derived calls from the 5' RACE reads in MiXCR, one entry per CDR3 protein. The sample has fewer than 900,000 distinct CDR3 sequences, approximately 39% seen once. The sample was blood. All receptors derive from a woman in her fifties or sixties in good health.

The rearrangement uses TRBV19 and TRBJ1-2, with D perhaps TRBD1 (6 bases). V was shortened by 6 bases and J by 8 bases, with 19 bases between the two germline ends. The CDR3 sequence is 14 residues long. The germline V gene has CDR1 LNHDA and CDR2 SQIVND (reference sequence). The CDR3 bases are TGTGCCAGTAGGAAACAGGGAAAATTTGACGGCTACACCTTC. Translation: CASRKQGKFDGYTF.

This clonotype was seen ten or more times. The rearrangement joins TRBV29-1 to TRBJ2-4, with D tentatively TRBD1 or TRBD2 (5 bases each). V gave up 4 bases and J gave up 0 bases, with 13 bases separating them. This CDR3 region has 15 residues. CDR1 and CDR2 (germline): SQVTM, ANQGSEA. In nucleotides, the CDR3 is TGCAGCGTTGGGGCCTGGGACGGAGCCAAAAACATTCAGTACTTC. Translated, it gives CSVGAWDGAKNIQYF. Combining the CDR3 with reference TRBV29-1 and TRBJ2-4 gives the whole variable domain SAVISQKPSRDICQRGTSLTIQCQVDSQVTMMFWYRQQPGQSLTLIATANQGSEATYESGFVIDKFPISRPNLTFSTLTVSNMSPEDSSIYLCSVGAWDGAKNIQYFGAGTRLSVL.

This clonotype appeared a single time. The chain recombines TRBV20-1 with TRBJ1-5; D is possibly TRBD1 (5 bases). Germline V gene data show CDR1 as DFQATT and CDR2 as SNEGSKA (reference sequence). This CDR3 spans 14 amino acids. V lost 3 bases and J 3 bases, leaving 12 bases between the germline ends. The CDR3 DNA is TGCAGTGCTAGCGGCAGGGCTTCCAATCAGCCCCAGCATTTT. This sequence encodes CSASGRASNQPQHF.

J is TRBJ2-4 and V is TRBV20-1; 11 bases match TRBD2. The DNA end is a closer match to TRBJ2-7, so the J assignment may be wrong. CDR3 length: 15 residues. Germline values: CDR1 DFQATT, CDR2 SNEGSKA (reference sequence). As DNA, the CDR3 is TGCAGTGCTAGAGCCCCAACTAGCGGGGGCTACGAGCAGTACTTC. Translation gives CSARAPTSGGYEQYF.

This rearrangement joins TRBV19 to TRBJ2-7; 7 bases match TRBD1. In germline, CDR1 is LNHDA, CDR2 SQIVND (reference sequence). V was pared by 1 base and J by 3 bases, with 6 bases of the junction left unmatched. The CDR3 contains 15 residues. The CDR3 nucleotides are TGTGCCAGTAGTATAGTTGGGACAGCCATCTACGAGCAGTACTTC. It codes for CASSIVGTAIYEQYF.

The rearrangement uses TRBV6-6 and TRBJ1-1; possibly TRBD1 for D (6 bases). V was trimmed by 6 bases and J by 4 bases, leaving 12 bases between them. Germline lookup yields CDR1 MNHNY and CDR2 SVGAGI (reference sequence). The CDR3 is 13 amino acids. CDR3 sequence: CASSRLDSTEAFF. DNA for the CDR3: TGTGCCAGCAGCCGACTGGACAGCACTGAAGCTTTCTTT.

The chain links TRBV10-3 to TRBJ2-3; D remains ambiguous. Germline CDR1 is ENHRY and CDR2 is SYGVKD. CDR3 length equals 16 residues. Trimming shortened V by 0 bases and J by 0 bases, and 10 bases separated the two germline ends. CDR3 sequence (DNA): TGTGCCATCAGTGAGTCGGATTGGAACAGCACAGATACGCAGTATTTT. It yields the protein CAISESDWNSTDTQYF.

This clonotype was recorded many times. The rearrangement uses TRBV29-1 and TRBJ2-4; 7 positions match TRBD2. Germline CDR1 and CDR2: SQVTM and ANQGSEA. The CDR3 extends over 14 amino acids. V was pared by 5 bases and J by 0 bases, with 4 bases of the junction left unmatched. Here the CDR3 reads CSVSGALAKNIQYF. DNA for the CDR3: TGCAGCGTTAGCGGGGCGCTAGCCAAAAACATTCAGTACTTC.

The rearrangement uses TRBV7-6 and TRBJ2-1; D remains ambiguous. The CDR3 is 14 amino acids. Germline CDR1 is SGHVS and CDR2 is FNYEAQ. V lost 2 bases, J lost 2 bases, and 7 bases lay in between. The CDR3 is CASSLSQTYNEQFF. The CDR3, as DNA: TGTGCCAGCAGCTTAAGTCAGACCTACAATGAGCAGTTCTTC.

The chain is built from TRBV20-1 and TRBJ1-1; D perhaps matches TRBD1 (5 bases). Germline values: CDR1 DFQATT, CDR2 SNEGSKA (reference sequence). The length of the CDR3 is 16 residues. Trimming left V 1 base short and J 0 bases short, with 15 bases between. For the CDR3, the DNA is TGCAGTGCTAGAGTGGGGGGTCCCGCACTGAACACTGAAGCTTTCTTT. This encodes CSARVGGPALNTEAFF.

The chain is built from TRBV7-2 and TRBJ2-5, with TRBD1 identical over 8 bases. The CDR3 loop spans 13 amino acids. After removal of 4 bases from V and 11 bases from J, the junction contained 9 bases not matched to a gene. Germline V lookup: CDR1 SGHTA, CDR2 FQGNSA. The CDR3 protein is CASSSGQVRLQYF. The CDR3 DNA is TGTGCCAGCAGCTCGGGACAGGTACGCCTACAGTACTTC.

This clonotype was picked up a small number of times. The V and J genes are TRBV6-2 or TRBV6-3 and TRBJ2-1; tentatively, D is TRBD1 (7 bases). Trimming cost V 6 bases and J 5 bases, with 23 bases left between them. From germline, CDR1 is MNHEY and CDR2 SVGEGT. CDR3 size: 17 residues. This CDR3 is CASRVRQGVSSDNEQFF. The CDR3 coding sequence is TGTGCCAGCAGGGTGAGGCAGGGGGTTTCTAGCGACAATGAGCAGTTCTTC.

This clonotype has only a few counts. The chain combines TRBV4-3 with TRBJ2-3, with 7 bases matching TRBD1. There are 16 residues in the CDR3. J was trimmed by 4 bases and V by 0 bases; bases with no gene match: 7. The V gene's germline CDR1 is LGHNA and CDR2 YSLEER. CDR3 sequence (DNA): TGCGCCAGCAGCCAAGATTTCGGGCAGGGGGCAGATACGCAGTATTTT. Protein sequence: CASSQDFGQGADTQYF.

The V call is TRBV25-1, the J call TRBJ2-5, with D unresolved. The CDR3 length is 14 residues. V was cut by 8 bases and J by 1 base, with 14 bases left in between. From germline, CDR1 is MGHDK and CDR2 SYGVNS. Here the CDR3 DNA reads TGTGCCAGCCAAGCTTTGGGGATCCAAGAGACCCAGTACTTC. Translation gives CASQALGIQETQYF.

The chain uses TRBV11-2 and TRBJ2-7, with a possible D match to TRBD2 (6 bases). In germline, CDR1 is SGHAT, CDR2 FQNNGV. The CDR3 length is 16 residues. Between the trimmed V and J ends, which lost 5 bases and 0 bases, there was a span of 17 bases. In nucleotides, the CDR3 is TGTGCCAGCAGCCCGCTCGGCGGGACGAGCTCCTACGAGCAGTACTTC. Residues: CASSPLGGTSSYEQYF.

The chain links TRBV5-1 to TRBJ2-3; D possibly matches TRBD1 or TRBD2 (5 bases each). In germline, CDR1 is SGHRS, CDR2 YFSETQ. Trimming took 2 bases from V and 4 from J, leaving 17 bases between them. CDR3 size: 16 residues. The CDR3 reads CASSFTSGGGADTQYF. Written as DNA, the CDR3 is TGCGCCAGCAGCTTCACATCGGGTGGGGGAGCAGATACGCAGTATTTT.

The CDR3 nucleotides are TGTGCCAGCAGTTATGCCGGGACAGGGGGCGAGCAGTACTTC. Its translation is CASSYAGTGGEQYF. This chain links TRBV6-2 or TRBV6-3 with TRBJ2-7, with 11 bases that match TRBD1. Germline CDR1 is MNHEY and CDR2 is SVGEGT. The CDR3 extends over 14 amino acids. V gave up 3 bases and J gave up 6 bases; unmatched junction bases: 4.

The chain joins TRBV7-6 to TRBJ2-7; the D gene is possibly TRBD1 (6 bases). V was cut by 6 bases and J by 7 bases, with 19 bases left in between. CDR1 is SGHVS and CDR2 is FNYEAQ in the germline V gene. The CDR3 is made up of 14 amino acids. This chain's CDR3 is CASSPTDRYNEQYF. CDR3 nucleotides: TGTGCCAGCAGTCCAACCGACAGGTACAATGAGCAGTACTTC.

The V gene is TRBV11-2, the J gene TRBJ2-7, with 12 bases matching TRBD2. The germline gives CDR1 SGHAT, CDR2 FQNNGV. The CDR3 has 15 residues. V gave up 5 bases and J gave up 7 bases; unmatched junction bases: 9. In nucleotides, the CDR3 is TGTGCCAGCAGCCCCTCTAGCGGGGGGGCGGAAGAGCAGTACTTC. Protein sequence: CASSPSSGGAEEQYF.

This clonotype was detected only a few times. The V and J genes are TRBV20-1 and TRBJ2-3; 14 nucleotides line up with TRBD2. Trimming at V came to 5 bases and at J to 5 bases, leaving 12 bases not matched to a gene. Germline assignment: CDR1 DFQATT and CDR2 SNEGSKA (reference sequence). The length of the CDR3 is 17 residues. The CDR3 sequence: CSAEKRLAGGLKDTQYF. The CDR3 DNA reads as TGCAGTGCTGAAAAGCGACTAGCGGGGGGGCTTAAAGATACGCAGTATTTT.

Remarks on this clonotype: This sequence may be a read error, since a much larger clone differs from it by one base. Written as DNA, the CDR3 is TGTGCCATCAGTGGGGGGTGCGAGCAGTACTTC. Translating it yields CAISGGCEQYF. This chain uses TRBV10-3 with TRBJ2-7; the D gene could be TRBD1 or TRBD2 (5 bases each). V was pared by 4 bases and J by 6 bases, with 7 bases between. Germline CDR1 ENHRY, CDR2 SYGVKD. CDR3 length equals 11 residues.

This clonotype was seen a few times. The chain combines TRBV7-2 with TRBJ2-7; D is perhaps TRBD1 (7 bases). V was trimmed by 3 bases and J by 4 bases, leaving 13 bases between them. The CDR3 is 14 amino acids. Germline-derived CDR1 and CDR2 are SGHTA and FQGNSA. CDR3 in amino acids: CASSLAGGMYEQYF. DNA for the CDR3: TGTGCCAGCAGCTTGGCAGGGGGGATGTACGAGCAGTACTTC.

The chain employs TRBV5-1 and TRBJ1-1; 8 bases are a match to TRBD1. The CDR3 has 16 amino acids. From germline, CDR1 is SGHRS and CDR2 YFSETQ. Trimming at V came to 3 bases and at J to 2 bases, leaving 9 bases not matched to a gene. CDR3 protein: CASSSRHDRGNTEAFF. Here the CDR3 DNA reads TGCGCCAGCAGCTCCCGGCACGACAGGGGAAACACTGAAGCTTTCTTT.

The V and J genes are TRBV10-3 and TRBJ1-1; D perhaps matches TRBD1 (6 bases). V was clipped by 7 bases and J by 0 bases, with 15 bases between them. The length of the CDR3 is 15 residues. CDR1 is ENHRY and CDR2 is SYGVKD in the germline V gene. Here the CDR3 reads CAITPQGTMNTEAFF. CDR3 in DNA: TGTGCCATCACTCCTCAGGGGACCATGAACACTGAAGCTTTCTTT.

The chain carries TRBV11-2 and TRBJ2-1; perhaps TRBD2 as D (6 bases). The CDR3 consists of 15 residues. Trimming stripped 2 bases from V and 7 bases from J, with 15 bases between. The germline CDR1 and CDR2 sequences are SGHAT and FQNNGV. The CDR3 protein is CASSLQGRRVNEQFF. DNA for the CDR3: TGTGCCAGCAGCTTACAGGGAAGGAGGGTTAATGAGCAGTTCTTC.

A note on this clonotype: One end of the junction fails to match germline, which may point to a read error. The V gene is TRBV27, the J gene TRBJ2-5; no firm D call. The CDR3 runs 15 residues. Per germline, CDR1 MNHEY and CDR2 SMNVEV (reference sequence). The CDR3 coding sequence is TGTGCCAGCAGCTTACGCGCAGCGAGTGTAGAGACCCAGTGCTTC. Protein product: CASSLRAASVETQCF.

The table lists this clonotype with a few counts. The gene calls are TRBV7-6 and TRBJ2-5; 11 bases are shared with TRBD2. Germline V CDR1 and CDR2: SGHVS, FNYEAQ. V lost 2 bases to trimming and J lost 3 bases; unmatched junction nucleotides: 5. The CDR3 length is 16 residues. CDR3 coding DNA: TGTGCCAGCAGCTTAATCGGGACTAGCGGAAAAGAGACCCAGTACTTC. This sequence encodes CASSLIGTSGKETQYF.

J is TRBJ2-3 and V is TRBV20-1; 12 nucleotides agree with TRBD2. The CDR3 loop spans 15 amino acids. The trim removed 3 bases at V and 6 bases at J, leaving 7 bases unmatched. Germline values: CDR1 DFQATT, CDR2 SNEGSKA (reference sequence). CDR3 protein: CSASGASGGVDTQYF. The CDR3 coding sequence is TGCAGTGCTAGTGGGGCTAGCGGGGGGGTTGATACGCAGTATTTT.

This clonotype was observed a few times. The genes are TRBV27 and TRBJ2-1, with 7 nucleotides matching TRBD2. Trimming at V came to 2 bases and at J to 6 bases, leaving 7 bases not matched to a gene. Germline CDR1 MNHEY, CDR2 SMNVEV (reference sequence). The CDR3 covers 15 residues. CDR3 coding DNA: TGTGCCAGCAGTTTACGGAGGGAGGGCCCCAATGAGCAGTTCTTC. Its translation is CASSLRREGPNEQFF.

This clonotype was seen a handful of times. V and J are TRBV21-1 and TRBJ1-6; TRBD1, the D gene given by the table, was not confirmed from the DNA. TRBV21-1 constitutes a pseudogene. This CDR3 is built from 12 residues. DNA of the CDR3: TGTGCCAGCAGCCGACAGGGCCCACCCCTCCACTTT. As protein: CASSRQGPPLHF.